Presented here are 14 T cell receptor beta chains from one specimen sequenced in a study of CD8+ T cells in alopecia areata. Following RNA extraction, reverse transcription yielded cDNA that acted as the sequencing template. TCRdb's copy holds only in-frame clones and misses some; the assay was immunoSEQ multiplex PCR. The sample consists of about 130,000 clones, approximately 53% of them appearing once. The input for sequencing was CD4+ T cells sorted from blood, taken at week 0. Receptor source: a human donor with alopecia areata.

The DNA of the CDR3 is TGTGCCAGCAGTTACTCTCAGGGGGTTACTAACTATGGCTACACCTTC. Encoded protein: CASSYSQGVTNYGYTF. The J gene is TRBJ1-2, the V gene TRBV6-5, with TRBD1 matching over 7 bases. V lost 0 bases, J lost 0 bases, and 4 bases stayed unmatched. This CDR3 is 16 amino acids long. Looked up from germline, CDR1 is MNHEY and CDR2 is SVGAGI.

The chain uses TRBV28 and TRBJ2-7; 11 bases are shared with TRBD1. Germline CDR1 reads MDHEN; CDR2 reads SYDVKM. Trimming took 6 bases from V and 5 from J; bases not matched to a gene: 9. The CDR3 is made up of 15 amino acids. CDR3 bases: TGTGCCAGCAGACCTTGGGACAGGGGGAACCACGAGCAGTACTTC. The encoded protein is CASRPWDRGNHEQYF.

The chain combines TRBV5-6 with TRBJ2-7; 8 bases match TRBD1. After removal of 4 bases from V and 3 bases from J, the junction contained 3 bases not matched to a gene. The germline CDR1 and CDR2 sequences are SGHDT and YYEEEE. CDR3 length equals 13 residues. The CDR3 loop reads CASSGGQVYEQYF. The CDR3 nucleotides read TGTGCCAGCAGCGGGGGACAGGTCTACGAGCAGTACTTC.

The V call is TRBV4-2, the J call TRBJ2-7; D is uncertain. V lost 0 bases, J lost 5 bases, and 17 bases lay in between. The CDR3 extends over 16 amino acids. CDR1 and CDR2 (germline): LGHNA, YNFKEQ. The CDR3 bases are TGTGCCAGCAGCCAAGATTTAGGCCGTCTCGGGCACGAGCAGTACTTC. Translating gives CASSQDLGRLGHEQYF.

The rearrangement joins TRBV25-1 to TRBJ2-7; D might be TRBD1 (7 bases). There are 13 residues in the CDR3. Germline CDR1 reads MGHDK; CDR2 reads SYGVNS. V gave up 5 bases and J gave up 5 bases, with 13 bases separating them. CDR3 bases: TGTGCCAGCAGTACGCAGGGGGAGGACGAGCAGTACTTC. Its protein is CASSTQGEDEQYF.

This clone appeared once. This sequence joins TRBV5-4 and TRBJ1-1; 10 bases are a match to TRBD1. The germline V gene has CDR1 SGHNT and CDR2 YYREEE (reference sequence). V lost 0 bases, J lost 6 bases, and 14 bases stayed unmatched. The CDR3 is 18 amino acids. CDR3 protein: CASSLGIWGTGVTPEAFF. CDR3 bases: TGTGCCAGCAGCTTGGGAATATGGGGGACAGGGGTCACCCCTGAAGCTTTCTTT.

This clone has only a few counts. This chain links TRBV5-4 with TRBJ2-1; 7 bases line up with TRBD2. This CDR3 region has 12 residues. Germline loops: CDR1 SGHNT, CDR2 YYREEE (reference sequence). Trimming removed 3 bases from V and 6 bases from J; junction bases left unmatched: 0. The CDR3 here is CASSSGGNEQFF. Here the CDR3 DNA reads TGTGCCAGCAGCTCGGGGGGCAATGAGCAGTTCTTC. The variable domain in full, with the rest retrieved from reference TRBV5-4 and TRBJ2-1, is ETGVTQSPTHLIKTRGQQVTLRCSSQSGHNTVSWYQQALGQGPQFIFQYYREEENGRGNFPPRFSGLQFPNYSSELNVNALELDDSALYLCASSSGGNEQFFGPGTRLTVL.

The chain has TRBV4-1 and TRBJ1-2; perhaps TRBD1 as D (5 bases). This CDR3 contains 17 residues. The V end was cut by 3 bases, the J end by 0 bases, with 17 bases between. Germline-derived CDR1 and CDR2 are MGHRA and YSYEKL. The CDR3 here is CASSHPRTPSSNYGYTF. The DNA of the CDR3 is TGCGCCAGCAGCCACCCCAGGACACCCTCCTCTAACTATGGCTACACCTTC.

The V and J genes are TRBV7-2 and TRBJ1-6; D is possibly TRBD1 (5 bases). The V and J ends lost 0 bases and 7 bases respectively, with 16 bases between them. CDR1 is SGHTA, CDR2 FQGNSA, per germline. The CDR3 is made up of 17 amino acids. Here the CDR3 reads CASSLAQTGGWNSPLHF. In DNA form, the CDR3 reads TGTGCCAGCAGCTTAGCGCAAACAGGAGGTTGGAATTCACCCCTCCACTTT.

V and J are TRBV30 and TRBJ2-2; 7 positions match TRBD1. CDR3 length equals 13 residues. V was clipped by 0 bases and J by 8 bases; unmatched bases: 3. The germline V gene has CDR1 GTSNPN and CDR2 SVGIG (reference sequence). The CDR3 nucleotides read TGTGCCTGGAGTGTACAGGGGCCGGGGGAGCTGTTTTTT. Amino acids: CAWSVQGPGELFF.

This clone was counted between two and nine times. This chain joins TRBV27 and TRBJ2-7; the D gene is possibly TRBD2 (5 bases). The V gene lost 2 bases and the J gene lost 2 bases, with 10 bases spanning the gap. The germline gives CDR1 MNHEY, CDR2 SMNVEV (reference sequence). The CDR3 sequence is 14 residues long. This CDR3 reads CASSLDYGAYEQYF. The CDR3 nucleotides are TGTGCCAGCAGTTTAGACTATGGGGCCTACGAGCAGTACTTC.

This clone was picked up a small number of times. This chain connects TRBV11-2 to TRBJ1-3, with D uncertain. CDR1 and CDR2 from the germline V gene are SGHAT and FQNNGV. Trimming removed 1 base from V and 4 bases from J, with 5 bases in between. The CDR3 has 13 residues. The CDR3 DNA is TGTGCCAGCAGCTTAGCGGCGGGAAACACCATATATTTT. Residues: CASSLAAGNTIYF. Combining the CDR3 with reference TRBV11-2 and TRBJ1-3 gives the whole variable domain EAGVAQSPRYKIIEKRQSVAFWCNPISGHATLYWYQQILGQGPKLLIQFQNNGVVDDSQLPKDRFSAERLKGVDSTLKIQPAKLEDSAVYLCASSLAAGNTIYFGEGSWLTVV.

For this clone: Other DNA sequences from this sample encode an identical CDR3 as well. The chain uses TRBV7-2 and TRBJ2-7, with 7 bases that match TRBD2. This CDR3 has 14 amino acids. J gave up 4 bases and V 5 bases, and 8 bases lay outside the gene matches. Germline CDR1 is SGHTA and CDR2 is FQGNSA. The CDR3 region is CASSRQRGGYEQYF. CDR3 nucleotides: TGTGCCAGCAGCCGTCAGCGGGGTGGGTACGAGCAGTACTTC.

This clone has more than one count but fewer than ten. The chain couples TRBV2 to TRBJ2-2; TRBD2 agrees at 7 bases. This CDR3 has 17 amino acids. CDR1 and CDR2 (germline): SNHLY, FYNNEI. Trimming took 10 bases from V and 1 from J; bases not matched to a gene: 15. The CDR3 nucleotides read TGTGCCAAGCTTAAATCCAGCGGGAATCGGAACACCGGGGAGCTGTTTTTT. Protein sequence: CAKLKSSGNRNTGELFF.